These 31 T cell receptor beta chains originate from one sample sequenced in a study of radiation and T cells in renal cell carcinoma. Only in-frame clones appear in the TCRdb table, and some are missing; sequencing was by immunoSEQ multiplex PCR. The sample contains roughly 120,000 clones, approximately 75% of which appear only once. Time point: blood 2 weeks post-SBRT. The treatment denotes: 15 Gy SBRT to primary tumor, nephrectomy 4 weeks later. This specimen consisted of blood, obtained from a patient whose treatment included radiotherapy and nephrectomy. All receptors come from a woman in her sixties with renal cell carcinoma.

The chain recombines TRBV18 with TRBJ1-1, with D unclear. Per germline, CDR1 KGHSH and CDR2 LQKENI. This CDR3 contains 14 residues. Deletions cut 3 bases from V and 1 base from J, with 9 bases between. CDR3 region: CASSPTGSNTEAFF. The DNA of the CDR3 is TGTGCCAGCTCACCGACGGGTTCGAACACTGAAGCTTTCTTT.

This clone was seen a handful of times. J is TRBJ2-2 and V is TRBV7-8; D is ambiguous. Germline V gene sequence: CDR1 SGHVS, CDR2 FQNEAQ. V lost 4 bases, J lost 6 bases, and 6 bases lay in between. The CDR3 totals 12 residues. The CDR3 loop reads CASSWGAGELFF. The CDR3 DNA follows: TGTGCCAGCAGCTGGGGTGCCGGGGAGCTGTTTTTT.

This chain connects TRBV6-5 to TRBJ1-1; D is perhaps TRBD1 (5 bases). This CDR3 has 14 residues. Germline V gives CDR1 MNHEY, CDR2 SVGAGI. V lost 7 bases and J lost 2, with 14 bases in between. The CDR3 protein is CASNVMTANTEAFF. In DNA form, the CDR3 reads TGTGCCAGCAATGTAATGACAGCCAACACTGAAGCTTTCTTT.

The chain couples TRBV6-5 to TRBJ1-2; D uncertain. This CDR3 is 15 amino acids long. V lost 2 bases, J lost 4 bases, and 14 bases lay in between. CDR1 is MNHEY and CDR2 is SVGAGI in the germline V gene. The CDR3 DNA follows: TGTGCCAGCAGTTACAATGTGGGTGGCACCTATGGCTACACCTTC. Its translation is CASSYNVGGTYGYTF.

CDR3 loop: CASSALPGQDYNEQFF. CDR3 DNA: TGTGCCAGCAGCGCCTTACCGGGACAGGACTACAATGAGCAGTTCTTC. The chain carries TRBV7-9 and TRBJ2-1; TRBD1 matches at 8 bases. V lost 5 bases to trimming and J lost 3 bases; unmatched junction nucleotides: 9. The CDR3 contains 16 residues. Germline values: CDR1 SEHNR, CDR2 FQNEAQ (reference sequence).

This chain uses TRBV28 with TRBJ1-2; D is unclear. The CDR3 extends over 13 amino acids. The germline V and J ends were trimmed by 3 bases and 4 bases, with 9 bases remaining between them. Looked up from germline, CDR1 is MDHEN and CDR2 is SYDVKM. In DNA, the CDR3 is TGTGCCAGCAGTTTCCCGGGAAGCTATGGCTACACCTTC. This codes for CASSFPGSYGYTF.

J is TRBJ2-5 and V is TRBV19; D is uncertain. Per germline, CDR1 LNHDA and CDR2 SQIVND (reference sequence). This CDR3 is 12 amino acids long. Trimming left V 8 bases short and J 1 base short, with 8 bases between. The CDR3 DNA is TGTGCCAGTGGAGTTACCCAAGAGACCCAGTACTTC. The encoded protein is CASGVTQETQYF.

J is TRBJ2-7 and V is TRBV28, with D hard to call. The CDR3 loop spans 17 amino acids. Germline V CDR1 and CDR2: MDHEN, SYDVKM. V lost 6 bases to trimming and J lost 1 base, with 22 bases between them. The CDR3, as DNA: TGTGCCAGCAGCCTAGATTCTGCGGACGGTCTATCCTACGAGCAGTACTTC. Translation gives CASSLDSADGLSYEQYF.

The chain links TRBV15 to TRBJ2-3; 9 nucleotides match TRBD1. V lost 2 bases and J lost 3; bases outside the gene matches: 6. There are 16 residues in the CDR3. Germline V lookup: CDR1 LNHNV, CDR2 YYDKDF (reference sequence). CDR3 bases: TGTGCCACCAGCAGACCCGGGACAGGGTCTACAGATACGCAGTATTTT. This gives the protein CATSRPGTGSTDTQYF.

The rearrangement links TRBV6-5 to TRBJ1-2, with unresolved D. Germline V gene data show CDR1 as MNHEY and CDR2 as SVGAGI. CDR3 size: 13 residues. V shed 0 bases and J shed 3 bases, with 5 bases lying between them. The CDR3 nucleotides read TGTGCCAGCAGTTACTCAGCGGACTATGGCTACACCTTC. The encoded protein is CASSYSADYGYTF.

The sample holds one count of this clone. The chain has TRBV5-6 and TRBJ2-1; TRBD2 matches at 7 bases. J lost 3 bases, V lost 2 bases, and 2 bases had no gene match. The CDR3 is 14 residues long. CDR1 is SGHDT and CDR2 is YYEEEE in the germline V gene. The CDR3 DNA reads as TGTGCCAGCAGCTTCGGGGGGTACTACAATGAGCAGTTCTTC. Translating it yields CASSFGGYYNEQFF.

This chain joins TRBV19 and TRBJ2-2; 10 positions agree with TRBD1. With V trimmed by 5 bases and J by 6 bases, 12 bases remained unmatched. Looked up from germline, CDR1 is LNHDA and CDR2 is SQIVND (reference sequence). The CDR3 length is 17 residues. The CDR3 sequence: CASSPSPGTGVSGELFF. The DNA of the CDR3 is TGTGCCAGTAGTCCCTCCCCCGGGACAGGGGTGTCCGGGGAGCTGTTTTTT.

The rearrangement uses TRBV6-5 and TRBJ2-5; the D is unclear. The germline gives CDR1 MNHEY, CDR2 SVGAGI. CDR3 length equals 14 residues. The V end lost 2 bases, the J end lost 5 bases, and 12 bases lay between the germline ends. CDR3 sequence: CASSYNSLGETQYF. CDR3 nucleotide sequence: TGTGCCAGCAGTTACAACTCGTTGGGGGAGACCCAGTACTTC.

This rearrangement joins TRBV6-1 to TRBJ1-4; D is uncertain. The germline V gene encodes CDR1 MNHNS and CDR2 SASEGT. The CDR3 loop spans 15 amino acids. The V end was cut by 1 base, the J end by 6 bases, with 12 bases between. CDR3 sequence: CASSEVGRVDEKLFF. The CDR3, as DNA: TGTGCCAGCAGTGAAGTAGGTCGGGTGGATGAAAAACTGTTTTTT.

The V and J genes are TRBV7-9 and TRBJ2-7; the D gene is possibly TRBD1 (5 bases). CDR3 length: 15 amino acids. Germline loops: CDR1 SEHNR, CDR2 FQNEAQ (reference sequence). V lost 3 bases, J lost 2 bases, and 14 bases lay in between. The CDR3 bases are TGTGCCAGCAGCTTCCTCAGGGCGAGGACCTACGAGCAGTACTTC. It is translated as CASSFLRARTYEQYF.

The J gene is TRBJ2-5, the V gene TRBV2; 10 bases are shared with TRBD1. The CDR3 is 16 amino acids. CDR1 and CDR2 (germline): SNHLY, FYNNEI. With 7 bases clipped from V and 4 bases from J, the junction kept 12 bases outside the gene matches. CDR3 loop: CASIRDRGTRSETQYF. CDR3 nucleotide sequence: TGTGCCAGCATCCGGGACAGGGGTACTAGATCAGAGACCCAGTACTTC. Filled out from reference TRBV2 and TRBJ2-5, the complete variable domain reads EPEVTQTPSHQVTQMGQEVILRCVPISNHLYFYWYRQILGQKVEFLVSFYNNEISEKSEIFDDQFSVERPDGSNFTLKIRSTKLEDSAMYFCASIRDRGTRSETQYFGPGTRLLVL.

This clone was counted only a few times. The genes are TRBV29-1 and TRBJ2-7; D ambiguous. This CDR3 spans 11 amino acids. Looked up from germline, CDR1 is SQVTM and CDR2 is ANQGSEA. V gave up 6 bases and J gave up 1 base, with 7 bases separating them. CDR3 bases: TGCAGCGTAGAGGCATCCTACGAGCAGTACTTC. It encodes CSVEASYEQYF.

This chain joins TRBV7-6 and TRBJ2-2; 10 bases align to TRBD1. The V and J ends lost 0 bases and 6 bases, in that order; junction bases with no gene match: 4. The CDR3 covers 16 residues. The V gene's germline CDR1 is SGHVS and CDR2 FNYEAQ. CDR3 loop: CASSLAAGQGSGELFF. For the CDR3, the DNA is TGTGCCAGCAGCTTAGCAGCGGGACAGGGGTCCGGGGAGCTGTTTTTT.

The rearrangement joins TRBV2 to TRBJ1-1, with D hard to call. The V gene lost 3 bases and the J gene lost 10 bases, with 12 bases spanning the gap. The V gene's germline CDR1 is SNHLY and CDR2 FYNNEI. CDR3 length: 12 residues. CDR3 sequence reads: CASSDLGIRAFF. The CDR3 coding sequence is TGTGCCAGCAGTGATCTAGGGATCCGAGCTTTCTTT.

The chain recombines TRBV5-4 with TRBJ2-1; TRBD1 matches 9 bases. Germline V gene data show CDR1 as SGHNT and CDR2 as YYREEE (reference sequence). With 4 bases clipped from V and 3 bases from J, the junction kept 5 bases outside the gene matches. The CDR3 length is 15 residues. CDR3 amino acids: CASSPRDRDYNEQFF. The CDR3 region has the DNA TGTGCCAGCAGCCCCCGGGACAGGGACTACAATGAGCAGTTCTTC.

There are a few counts of this clone. The V and J genes are TRBV27 and TRBJ1-2; no definite D call. CDR1 MNHEY and CDR2 SMNVEV come from the germline V gene (reference sequence). The CDR3 runs to 14 residues. V gave up 2 bases and J gave up 7 bases, with 14 bases separating them. This CDR3 reads CASSLDWEVGGYTF. CDR3 nucleotide sequence: TGTGCCAGCAGTTTAGACTGGGAGGTTGGTGGCTACACCTTC.

Only one count was recorded for this clone. This chain connects TRBV19 to TRBJ1-5; D remains unclear. The CDR3 has 17 amino acids. Trimming took off 4 bases at V and 8 bases at J, with 24 bases between the two ends. Looked up from germline, CDR1 is LNHDA and CDR2 is SQIVND (reference sequence). As DNA, the CDR3 is TGTGCCAGTAGTACCCCGAACAAATTCATCGCTGGTGAGCCCCAGCATTTT. This codes for CASSTPNKFIAGEPQHF.

The DNA of the CDR3 is TGTGCCAGCAGCGCCCGGGGCGGGGCTATTTATGGGGCCAACGTCCTGACTTTC. Residues: CASSARGGAIYGANVLTF. The V gene is TRBV7-2, the J gene TRBJ2-6; D is possibly TRBD2 (6 bases). This CDR3 spans 18 amino acids. V was pared by 5 bases and J by 3 bases, with 20 bases between. CDR1 and CDR2 (germline): SGHTA, FQGNSA. Complete variable domain (other parts from reference TRBV7-2 and TRBJ2-6): GAGVSQSPSNKVTEKGKDVELRCDPISGHTALYWYRQSLGQGLEFLIYFQGNSAPDKSGLPSDRFSAERTGGSVSTLTIQRTQQEDSAVYLCASSARGGAIYGANVLTFGAGSRLTVL.

This chain uses TRBV5-1 with TRBJ2-5; 7 bases align to TRBD1. CDR3 length: 14 amino acids. Germline V CDR1 and CDR2: SGHRS, YFSETQ. The V and J ends lost 7 bases and 5 bases, in that order; junction bases with no gene match: 11. As DNA, the CDR3 is TGCGCCAGCCGCCTTATACAGGGGCGGGAGACCCAGTACTTC. Its translation is CASRLIQGRETQYF. The entire variable domain, with the rest obtained from reference TRBV5-1 and TRBJ2-5, is as follows: KAGVTQTPRYLIKTRGQQVTLSCSPISGHRSVSWYQQTPGQGLQFLFEYFSETQRNKGNFPGRFSGRQFSNSRSEMNVSTLELGDSALYLCASRLIQGRETQYFGPGTRLLVL.

The genes are TRBV7-9 and TRBJ2-2; D might be TRBD1 (5 bases). CDR1 and CDR2 from the germline V gene are SEHNR and FQNEAQ (reference sequence). The CDR3 is made up of 15 amino acids. Trimming shortened V by 5 bases and J by 0 bases, and 10 bases separated the two germline ends. The CDR3 DNA reads as TGTGCCAGCAGCCAGACAGTTACGAACACCGGGGAGCTGTTTTTT. Translation: CASSQTVTNTGELFF.

The rearrangement links TRBV7-3 to TRBJ2-1, with a tentative D call TRBD2 (5 bases). The CDR3 length is 13 residues. The V gene lost 5 bases and the J gene lost 5 bases, with 10 bases spanning the gap. Germline V gives CDR1 SGHTA, CDR2 FQGTGA. The CDR3 DNA reads as TGTGCCAGCAGCCCCCGGGGAGACAATGAGCAGTTCTTC. Translation gives CASSPRGDNEQFF.

This clone has a handful of counts. This sequence joins TRBV9 and TRBJ2-5, with 12 bases that match TRBD2. This CDR3 region has 17 residues. V gave up 0 bases and J gave up 4 bases; unmatched junction bases: 7. CDR1 SGDLS and CDR2 YYNGEE come from the germline V gene. Here the CDR3 DNA reads TGTGCCAGCAGCGTAGGGCTAGCGGGGGGGCCGGGAGAGACCCAGTACTTC. Translation gives CASSVGLAGGPGETQYF. The whole variable domain, filled in from reference TRBV9 and TRBJ2-5, reads DSGVTQTPKHLITATGQRVTLRCSPRSGDLSVYWYQQSLDQGLQFLIQYYNGEERAKGNILERFSAQQFPDLHSELNLSSLELGDSALYFCASSVGLAGGPGETQYFGPGTRLLVL.

This clone was detected a few times. V gene TRBV12-2 combines with J gene TRBJ1-3. TRBV12-2 is labeled a pseudogene. This CDR3 comprises 16 residues. The CDR3 loop is CASRPRPHRTGNTIYF. The CDR3 coding sequence is TGTGCAAGTCGCCCCCGTCCCCACCGCACTGGAAACACCATATATTTT.

The J gene is TRBJ1-1, the V gene TRBV19, with 10 bases aligning to TRBD1. Germline V gene data show CDR1 as LNHDA and CDR2 as SQIVND (reference sequence). The length of the CDR3 is 15 residues. V trimming: 6 bases; J trimming: 2 bases; junction bases outside the gene matches: 6. CDR3 coding DNA: TGTGCCAGTAGGGGTGGACAGGGGGGCAACACTGAAGCTTTCTTT. This gives the protein CASRGGQGGNTEAFF.

The rearrangement links TRBV2 to TRBJ2-3; 8 nucleotides agree with TRBD1. Germline V gene sequence: CDR1 SNHLY, CDR2 FYNNEI. The CDR3 spans 15 residues. The V segment lost 7 bases and the J segment 5 bases; nucleotides outside the gene matches: 11. The CDR3 is CASITQGALGDTQYF. For the CDR3, the DNA is TGTGCCAGCATAACGCAGGGGGCGCTTGGAGATACGCAGTATTTT.

The sample holds one count of this clone. This sequence joins TRBV19 and TRBJ2-3; TRBD2 agrees at 8 bases. Per the germline V gene, CDR1 is LNHDA and CDR2 is SQIVND (reference sequence). Germline trimming cut 5 bases from V and 0 bases from J; bases unmatched to any gene: 4. CDR3 length: 15 amino acids. The CDR3 reads CASSPSGLSTDTQYF. DNA of the CDR3: TGTGCCAGTAGTCCTAGCGGGCTCAGCACAGATACGCAGTATTTT.